These T cell receptor beta chains were read from a single sample in a study of long-term antiretroviral therapy in people with HIV. Method: immunoSEQ multiplex PCR; TCRdb's copy keeps in-frame clones and lacks some. The table has approximately 27,000 clones, roughly 90% seen once; the top ten hold 4.3%. The specimen comprised unsorted PBMCs, sampled around 5 years after starting antiretroviral therapy. All receptors come from a woman aged 40 to 50 with HIV. CDR3s include the opening cysteine and the closing phenylalanine or tryptophan. Each record gives: CDR3 length, clone size, J gene, V gene, D gene, CDR3 protein, CDR3 DNA. A D gene is named only where the DNA matches it firmly. Not all rows give a size; the values are once, few, many and, for expanded clones, a class.

15,NA,TRBJ1-5,TRBV27,TRBD1,CASSTGQGFNQPQHF,TGTGCCAGCAGTACGGGACAGGGCTTCAATCAGCCCCAGCATTTT
11,NA,TRBJ2-5,TRBV20-1,NA,CSANHQETQYF,TGCAGTGCCAACCATCAAGAGACCCAGTACTTC
15,NA,TRBJ2-7,TRBV7-6,NA,CASSPRPGWTYEQYF,TGTGCCAGCAGCCCTCGGCCGGGGTGGACCTACGAGCAGTACTTC
15,few,TRBJ1-4,TRBV5-6,NA,CASSLARDTGEKLFF,TGTGCCAGCAGCTTGGCCCGGGACACCGGGGAAAAACTGTTTTTT
12,NA,TRBJ2-3,TRBV2,NA,CASSADTDTQYF,TGTGCCAGCAGTGCAGACACAGATACGCAGTATTTT
15,NA,TRBJ1-5,TRBV5-1,NA,CASSSLPDSNQPQHF,TGCGCCAGCAGCTCTCTTCCGGACAGCAATCAGCCCCAGCATTTT
15,NA,TRBJ2-3,TRBV19,TRBD1,CASSVRDRQTDTQYF,TGTGCCAGTAGTGTCCGGGACAGGCAAACAGATACGCAGTATTTT
14,NA,TRBJ1-1,TRBV4-1,TRBD1,CASSTGQGNTEAFF,TGCGCCAGCAGCACGGGACAGGGGAACACTGAAGCTTTCTTT
19,NA,TRBJ1-1,TRBV19,TRBD1,CASKRTLHRRTGSNTEAFF,TGTGCCAGTAAGCGGACCCTACATCGACGGACAGGCTCAAACACTGAAGCTTTCTTT
16,NA,TRBJ2-6,TRBV30,NA,CAWSGQVSSGANVLTF,TGTGCCTGGAGTGGGCAGGTCAGCTCTGGGGCCAACGTCCTGACTTTC
17,NA,TRBJ1-3,TRBV5-1,NA,CASSFADQTGSGNTIYF,TGCGCCAGCAGCTTCGCAGACCAGACCGGGAGTGGAAACACCATATATTTT
16,NA,TRBJ2-1,TRBV19,TRBD2,CASSTSGAGGTNEQFF,TGTGCCAGTAGTACCTCGGGGGCGGGAGGGACTAATGAGCAGTTCTTC
13,NA,TRBJ1-2,TRBV28,NA,CASKFGGFYGYTF,TGTGCCAGCAAATTTGGGGGGTTCTATGGCTACACCTTC
16,NA,TRBJ1-2,TRBV5-1,TRBD1,CASSLAGQGATYGYTF,TGCGCCAGCAGCTTGGCTGGGCAGGGGGCGACCTATGGCTACACCTTC
17,once,TRBJ2-2,TRBV11-2,TRBD1,CASSLEGDRVNTGELFF,TGTGCCAGCAGCTTAGAGGGGGACAGGGTGAACACCGGGGAGCTGTTTTTT
14,NA,TRBJ1-1,TRBV5-6,NA,CASSSSTGYTEAFF,TGTGCCAGCAGCTCCTCAACGGGATATACTGAAGCTTTCTTT
16,once,TRBJ2-5,TRBV18,TRBD1,CASSPIGTGETETQYF,TGTGCCAGCTCACCAATCGGGACAGGGGAAACGGAGACCCAGTACTTC
13,NA,TRBJ1-1,TRBV12-5,NA,CASGFAVLSEAFF,TGTGCTAGTGGTTTCGCGGTTTTGTCTGAAGCTTTCTTT
15,once,TRBJ1-2,TRBV2,TRBD1,CASHLQGALYYGYTF,TGTGCCAGCCATTTACAGGGGGCGCTTTATTATGGCTACACCTTC
13,NA,TRBJ1-1,TRBV5-8,TRBD1,CASSPNRGTEAFF,TGTGCCAGCAGCCCCAACAGGGGGACTGAAGCTTTCTTT
15,medium-sized,TRBJ2-7,TRBV18,NA,CASSVTRDGRYEQYF,TGTGCCAGCTCAGTTACTCGGGACGGCCGCTACGAGCAGTACTTC
14,NA,TRBJ1-3,TRBV6-1,TRBD1,CASTQTGAGNTIYF,TGTGCCAGCACCCAGACAGGGGCTGGAAACACCATATATTTT
15,NA,TRBJ2-7,TRBV27,TRBD2,CASSFASGAFYEQYF,TGTGCCAGCAGTTTCGCTAGCGGGGCCTTCTACGAGCAGTACTTC
19,NA,TRBJ2-1,TRBV10-3,TRBD2,CAISERTSGRAQSYNEQFF,TGTGCCATCAGTGAGAGGACTAGCGGGAGGGCCCAGTCCTACAATGAGCAGTTCTTC
15,few,TRBJ2-7,TRBV11-3,NA,CASSLELGSGYEQYF,TGTGCCAGCAGCTTGGAGTTGGGCTCGGGGTACGAGCAGTACTTC
16,NA,TRBJ2-5,TRBV11-2,TRBD2,CASSLGAGEGQETQYF,TGTGCCAGCAGCTTAGGGGCGGGAGAAGGTCAAGAGACCCAGTACTTC
14,NA,TRBJ2-5,TRBV15,NA,CATSRGAGAETQYF,TGTGCCACCAGCAGAGGGGCAGGGGCAGAGACCCAGTACTTC
13,NA,TRBJ1-1,TRBV29-1,NA,CSVEQQGNTEAFF,TGCAGCGTTGAACAGCAGGGGAACACTGAAGCTTTCTTT
16,NA,TRBJ2-5,TRBV4-3,NA,CASSQVASAAGETQYF,TGCGCCAGCAGCCAAGTAGCTAGCGCCGCCGGGGAGACCCAGTACTTC
15,NA,TRBJ2-2,TRBV7-9,NA,CASSFRTGYTGELFF,TGTGCCAGCAGCTTTCGTACAGGGTACACCGGGGAGCTGTTTTTT
16,NA,TRBJ2-3,TRBV4-1,TRBD2,CASSPPLAGGIDTQYF,TGCGCCAGCAGCCCGCCACTAGCGGGAGGGATAGATACGCAGTATTTT
14,NA,TRBJ2-7,TRBV10-3,NA,CAISDSTSSYEQYF,TGTGCCATCAGTGATTCGACTAGCTCCTACGAGCAGTACTTC
17,NA,TRBJ2-6,TRBV6-1,NA,CASSEGTFVSGANVLTF,TGTGCCAGCAGTGAAGGGACCTTTGTATCTGGGGCCAACGTCCTGACTTTC
15,NA,TRBJ2-1,TRBV7-9,NA,CASSLLSGMIHEQFF,TGTGCCAGCAGCTTACTGAGCGGCATGATCCATGAGCAGTTCTTC
14,NA,TRBJ2-2,TRBV7-9,NA,CASSFGAGTGELFF,TGTGCCAGCAGCTTTGGGGCGGGCACCGGGGAGCTGTTTTTT
14,NA,TRBJ1-1,TRBV11-3,TRBD1,CASSAGGTTTEAFF,TGTGCCAGCAGCGCAGGGGGCACGACGACTGAAGCTTTCTTT